Each of the 31 T cell receptor beta chains below was sequenced from the same sample in a study of cytomegalovirus exposure and HLA in healthy donors. Researchers ran the PCR with 60 Vbeta and 13 Jbeta primers. Only in-frame clones appear in the TCRdb table, and some are missing; sequencing was by immunoSEQ multiplex PCR. Of some 110,000 clones in the sample, 78% were seen once. Sequenced input: PBMCs. Receptors originate from a man aged 25 to 45 in good health and CMV-seronegative.

The CDR3: CASRGLAGGYEQYF. The CDR3 region has the DNA TGTGCCAGCAGGGGACTAGCGGGGGGTTACGAGCAGTACTTC. The genes are TRBV6-1 and TRBJ2-7; 15 bases line up with TRBD2. The CDR3 totals 14 residues. The germline V gene encodes CDR1 MNHNS and CDR2 SASEGT. V lost 6 bases and J lost 4; bases outside the gene matches: 1.

V usage is TRBV14 and J usage is TRBJ2-7; no clear D gene. Trimming shortened V by 4 bases and J by 4 bases, and 8 bases separated the two germline ends. Germline CDR1 and CDR2: SGHDN and FVKESK. The CDR3 covers 12 residues. Here the CDR3 DNA reads TGTGCCAGCAGCCGAAACAAGTACGAGCAGTACTTC. It translates to CASSRNKYEQYF.

The chain couples TRBV10-1 to TRBJ2-3, with 11 bases that match TRBD1. The CDR3 spans 15 residues. The V gene end was trimmed by 2 bases and the J gene end by 4 bases; junction bases not matched to a gene: 2. Germline CDR1 reads WNHNN; CDR2 reads SYGVQD (reference sequence). DNA of the CDR3: TGCGCCAGCAGTGAGGGGACAGGGGGGGCAGATACGCAGTATTTT. This gives the protein CASSEGTGGADTQYF.

In its sample, this clone was seen a few times. The genes are TRBV19 and TRBJ1-2; TRBD1 matches at 8 bases. V was pared by 4 bases and J by 3 bases, with 4 bases of the junction left unmatched. The CDR3 runs to 14 residues. Germline values: CDR1 LNHDA, CDR2 SQIVND (reference sequence). CDR3 coding DNA: TGTGCCAGTAGTAGGGACAGGAACGACTATGGCTACACCTTC. It is translated as CASSRDRNDYGYTF.

The sample holds one count of this clone. The V gene is TRBV27, the J gene TRBJ2-1; 8 positions agree with TRBD2. Germline V CDR1 and CDR2: MNHEY, SMNVEV (reference sequence). CDR3 length: 12 residues. J lost 6 bases, V lost 6 bases, and 1 base had no gene match. The CDR3 spells CASRLAGNEQFF. The CDR3 DNA sequence: TGTGCCAGCAGGCTAGCGGGCAATGAGCAGTTCTTC.

The V and J genes are TRBV7-6 and TRBJ2-7; 12 nucleotides match TRBD2. V lost 5 bases and J lost 3; bases outside the gene matches: 2. Germline CDR1 reads SGHVS; CDR2 reads FNYEAQ. The CDR3 runs to 14 residues. The CDR3 DNA sequence: TGTGCCAGCAGCATGACTAGCGGGGGCTACGAGCAGTACTTC. Translated, it gives CASSMTSGGYEQYF.

Only one count was recorded for this clone. The chain uses TRBV2 and TRBJ1-1; a weak D match, TRBD1 (6 bases). Trimming shortened V by 6 bases and J by 4 bases, and 12 bases separated the two germline ends. Looked up from germline, CDR1 is SNHLY and CDR2 is FYNNEI. The CDR3 length is 13 residues. The CDR3 loop reads CASRGDTGTEAFF. CDR3 nucleotides: TGTGCCAGCAGGGGGGACACCGGCACTGAAGCTTTCTTT. The full variable domain, completed using reference TRBV2 and TRBJ1-1, is EPEVTQTPSHQVTQMGQEVILRCVPISNHLYFYWYRQILGQKVEFLVSFYNNEISEKSEIFDDQFSVERPDGSNFTLKIRSTKLEDSAMYFCASRGDTGTEAFFGQGTRLTVV.

This clone was recorded only once. The rearrangement links TRBV4-3 to TRBJ2-7, with D maybe TRBD2 (6 bases). The germline V gene encodes CDR1 LGHNA and CDR2 YSLEER. The ends were cut back, 0 bases at V and 6 bases at J, with 18 bases in the middle. CDR3 size: 16 residues. This CDR3 reads CASSQDTRTTSGEQYF. Written as DNA, the CDR3 is TGCGCCAGCAGCCAAGATACCCGGACTACGAGCGGCGAGCAGTACTTC.

This clone was seen once. The chain carries TRBV5-6 and TRBJ1-5, with D tentatively TRBD1 (5 bases). Germline CDR1 SGHDT, CDR2 YYEEEE. V was cut by 3 bases and J by 5 bases, with 12 bases left in between. CDR3 size: 14 residues. CDR3 protein: CASSSSGFYQPQHF. The CDR3 DNA reads as TGTGCCAGCAGCTCCTCAGGGTTCTATCAGCCCCAGCATTTT. The full variable domain, in which reference TRBV5-6 and TRBJ1-5 provide the parts outside the CDR3, is DAGVTQSPTHLIKTRGQQVTLRCSPKSGHDTVSWYQQALGQGPQFIFQYYEEEERQRGNFPDRFSGHQFPNYSSELNVNALLLGDSALYLCASSSSGFYQPQHFGDGTRLSIL.

The V gene is TRBV9, the J gene TRBJ2-4, with D tentatively TRBD1 (5 bases). Trimming shortened V by 0 bases and J by 0 bases, and 19 bases separated the two germline ends. The CDR3 sequence is 19 residues long. The germline gives CDR1 SGDLS, CDR2 YYNGEE. CDR3 residues: CASSVEGNLGPGAKNIQYF. The CDR3 region has the DNA TGTGCCAGCAGCGTAGAGGGGAACTTAGGCCCGGGAGCCAAAAACATTCAGTACTTC.

The CDR3 DNA follows: TGTGCCTGGAGGGCAATTGGGCTGTCCGGAAACACCATATATTTT. Protein sequence: CAWRAIGLSGNTIYF. V usage is TRBV30 and J usage is TRBJ1-3; unclear D gene. Trimming took 3 bases from V and 4 from J, leaving 16 bases between them. Germline CDR1 is GTSNPN and CDR2 is SVGIG (reference sequence). The CDR3 runs to 15 residues.

The CDR3 sequence: CASSSRTGGTNEKLFF. DNA of the CDR3: TGTGCCAGCAGCTCCCGGACAGGGGGCACTAATGAAAAACTGTTTTTT. The chain is built from TRBV7-2 and TRBJ1-4; 11 nucleotides align to TRBD1. Germline assignment: CDR1 SGHTA and CDR2 FQGNSA. This CDR3 is built from 16 residues. Trimming removed 4 bases from V and 2 bases from J; junction bases left unmatched: 3.

This clone was found a few times. The rearrangement uses TRBV18 and TRBJ1-2; 8 bases align to TRBD1. From germline, CDR1 is KGHSH and CDR2 LQKENI. The CDR3 totals 14 residues. V lost 3 bases to trimming and J lost 8 bases; unmatched junction nucleotides: 8. Here the CDR3 reads CASSPDRAESGYTF. CDR3 nucleotide sequence: TGTGCCAGCTCACCGGACAGGGCCGAATCCGGCTACACCTTC. Filled out from reference TRBV18 and TRBJ1-2, the complete variable domain reads NAGVMQNPRHLVRRRGQEARLRCSPMKGHSHVYWYRQLPEEGLKFMVYLQKENIIDESGMPKERFSAEFPKEGPSILRIQQVVRGDSAAYFCASSPDRAESGYTFGSGTRLTVV.

V and J are TRBV9 and TRBJ1-6; D may be TRBD1 (5 bases). The germline gives CDR1 SGDLS, CDR2 YYNGEE. With 4 bases removed from V and 8 bases from J, the gap between germline ends came to 13 bases. The CDR3 runs to 14 residues. This CDR3 reads CASSRAGKYSPLHF. DNA of the CDR3: TGTGCCAGCAGCCGAGCAGGGAAGTATTCACCCCTCCACTTT.

The chain joins TRBV11-3 to TRBJ2-2; the D gene is possibly TRBD2 (6 bases). CDR1 and CDR2 from the germline V gene are SGHNT and YENEEA. Between the trimmed V and J ends, which lost 3 bases and 6 bases, there was a span of 8 bases. CDR3 length: 13 residues. CDR3 amino acids: CASSFPGAGELFF. The CDR3 DNA reads TGTGCCAGCAGCTTCCCGGGGGCCGGGGAGCTGTTTTTT.

V usage is TRBV6-1 and J usage is TRBJ2-7, with D maybe TRBD1 (6 bases). V lost 8 bases, J lost 0 bases, and 14 bases lay in between. The CDR3 extends over 14 amino acids. CDR1 and CDR2 (germline): MNHNS, SASEGT. The CDR3 reads CASGRDMLSYEQYF. In DNA form, the CDR3 reads TGTGCCAGCGGCCGGGACATGCTCTCCTACGAGCAGTACTTC.

The CDR3 coding sequence is TGTGCCAGCAGCATTAGCGGGAGTCGCTACGAGCAGTACTTC. This encodes CASSISGSRYEQYF. The rearrangement joins TRBV7-9 to TRBJ2-7; TRBD2 aligns across 9 bases. Germline CDR1 SEHNR, CDR2 FQNEAQ (reference sequence). The CDR3 loop spans 14 amino acids. Trimming cost V 5 bases and J 3 bases; bases outside gene matches: 5. Full variable domain (remainder filled in from reference TRBV7-9 and TRBJ2-7): DTGVSQNPRHKITKRGQNVTFRCDPISEHNRLYWYRQTLGQGPEFLTYFQNEAQLEKSRLLSDRFSAERPKGSFSTLEIQRTEQGDSAMYLCASSISGSRYEQYFGPGTRLTVT.

V gene TRBV9 combines with J gene TRBJ2-5, with TRBD2 matching over 7 bases. After removal of 4 bases from V and 4 bases from J, the junction contained 7 bases not matched to a gene. The CDR3 has 14 residues. Per germline, CDR1 SGDLS and CDR2 YYNGEE. CDR3 DNA sequence: TGTGCCAGCAGCCCGGGGGGTCAGGGAGAGACCCAGTACTTC. It encodes CASSPGGQGETQYF.

This rearrangement joins TRBV5-6 to TRBJ2-7, with D perhaps TRBD1 (5 bases). The CDR3 has 12 residues. Trimming took off 3 bases at V and 4 bases at J, with 8 bases between the two ends. Germline V gene lookup returns CDR1 SGHDT and CDR2 YYEEEE. The CDR3 DNA reads TGTGCCAGCAGCTCGGACACTTACGAGCAGTACTTC. It encodes CASSSDTYEQYF.

V is TRBV5-6 and J is TRBJ2-1; 15 bases match TRBD2. The CDR3 totals 15 residues. With V trimmed by 4 bases and J by 6 bases, 2 bases remained unmatched. Germline lookup yields CDR1 SGHDT and CDR2 YYEEEE. In DNA form, the CDR3 reads TGTGCCAGCAGCCCGGGACTAGCGGGAGGCAATGAGCAGTTCTTC. Residues: CASSPGLAGGNEQFF. Using reference TRBV5-6 and TRBJ2-1 for the parts outside the CDR3, the full variable domain is DAGVTQSPTHLIKTRGQQVTLRCSPKSGHDTVSWYQQALGQGPQFIFQYYEEEERQRGNFPDRFSGHQFPNYSSELNVNALLLGDSALYLCASSPGLAGGNEQFFGPGTRLTVL.

This clone was counted only a few times. The chain has TRBV19 and TRBJ2-2, with TRBD2 matching over 13 bases. With V trimmed by 5 bases and J by 3 bases, 9 bases remained unmatched. The CDR3 has 18 amino acids. Germline V lookup: CDR1 LNHDA, CDR2 SQIVND (reference sequence). The CDR3 reads CASSSLGLAGTDTGELFF. The CDR3 DNA follows: TGTGCCAGTAGTTCCCTGGGACTAGCGGGGACCGACACCGGGGAGCTGTTTTTT.

The V and J genes are TRBV5-1 and TRBJ2-2; perhaps TRBD1 as D (5 bases). The CDR3 extends over 13 amino acids. Trimming cost V 1 base and J 5 bases, with 6 bases left between them. Germline lookup yields CDR1 SGHRS and CDR2 YFSETQ. CDR3: CASSLQGTGELFF. DNA for the CDR3: TGCGCCAGCAGCTTGCAGGGAACCGGGGAGCTGTTTTTT.

This clone was observed once. The V and J genes are TRBV27 and TRBJ2-6; 8 bases line up with TRBD1. This CDR3 region has 16 residues. V shed 7 bases, J shed 1 base, and the junction held 6 bases outside the gene matches. Per germline, CDR1 MNHEY and CDR2 SMNVEV (reference sequence). Written as DNA, the CDR3 is TGTGCCAGCATCGGGACAGGTACTTCTGGGGCCAACGTCCTGACTTTC. Encoded protein: CASIGTGTSGANVLTF.

This chain connects TRBV7-9 to TRBJ2-7; no reliable D call. The V end was cut by 6 bases, the J end by 0 bases, with 9 bases between. This CDR3 is built from 13 residues. Per germline, CDR1 SEHNR and CDR2 FQNEAQ (reference sequence). CDR3 bases: TGTGCCAGCAGGGTAGTTCGCTCCTACGAGCAGTACTTC. Translated, it gives CASRVVRSYEQYF.

The J gene is TRBJ1-4, the V gene TRBV11-2; D perhaps matches TRBD1 (6 bases). V was pared by 6 bases and J by 4 bases, with 15 bases between. This CDR3 comprises 15 residues. In germline, CDR1 is SGHAT, CDR2 FQNNGV. CDR3: CASSSRQDHNEKLFF. The CDR3 nucleotides are TGTGCCAGCAGTTCAAGACAGGACCATAATGAAAAACTGTTTTTT.

V is TRBV7-2 and J is TRBJ2-3, with a possible D match to TRBD1 (6 bases). Germline CDR1 and CDR2: SGHTA and FQGNSA. The CDR3 contains 16 residues. V lost 0 bases to trimming and J lost 2 bases, with 12 bases between them. In DNA, the CDR3 is TGTGCCAGCAGCTTAGCGCCAACAGGGACCACAGATACGCAGTATTTT. It translates to CASSLAPTGTTDTQYF.

The chain recombines TRBV5-8 with TRBJ1-5; TRBD1 agrees at 7 bases. This CDR3 region has 14 residues. Per germline, CDR1 SGHTS and CDR2 YDEGEE. V shed 2 bases, J shed 11 bases, and the junction held 10 bases outside the gene matches. CDR3 residues: CASSFRDSYSTQHF. The DNA of the CDR3 is TGTGCCAGCAGCTTCAGGGACAGCTACTCAACCCAGCATTTT.

V gene TRBV11-2 combines with J gene TRBJ2-3; D might be TRBD2 (6 bases). In germline, CDR1 is SGHAT, CDR2 FQNNGV. V gave up 7 bases and J gave up 3 bases, with 20 bases separating them. The CDR3 sequence is 16 residues long. This CDR3 is CASNLVPGLLTDTQYF. The CDR3, as DNA: TGTGCCAGCAACCTAGTGCCGGGACTTCTAACAGATACGCAGTATTTT.

This clone was seen just once. CDR3 amino acids: CASSQGQGGGNTIYF. As DNA, the CDR3 is TGCGCCAGCAGCCAAGGACAGGGAGGAGGAAACACCATATATTTT. The chain has TRBV4-3 and TRBJ1-3; 7 bases are shared with TRBD1. In germline, CDR1 is LGHNA, CDR2 YSLEER. Germline trimming cut 1 base from V and 4 bases from J; bases unmatched to any gene: 4. CDR3 length: 15 residues.

This clone was picked up a small number of times. The same CDR3 is also encoded by other DNA sequences in this sample. The gene calls are TRBV2 and TRBJ2-7; 9 bases fit TRBD1. The CDR3 totals 14 residues. Unmatched junction bases numbered 5, after V lost 2 bases and J lost 6 bases. Germline CDR1 and CDR2: SNHLY and FYNNEI. CDR3 sequence reads: CASSERDRVSEQYF. Here the CDR3 DNA reads TGTGCCAGCAGTGAACGGGACAGGGTTAGCGAGCAGTACTTC. Based on the CDR3 plus reference TRBV2 and TRBJ2-7, the full variable domain is EPEVTQTPSHQVTQMGQEVILRCVPISNHLYFYWYRQILGQKVEFLVSFYNNEISEKSEIFDDQFSVERPDGSNFTLKIRSTKLEDSAMYFCASSERDRVSEQYFGPGTRLTVT.

The rearrangement links TRBV2 to TRBJ1-2; 8 bases are a match to TRBD1. Germline CDR1 is SNHLY and CDR2 is FYNNEI. The CDR3 is made up of 18 amino acids. V shed 7 bases, J shed 4 bases, and the junction held 20 bases outside the gene matches. The DNA for the CDR3 is TGTGCCAGCAAGCAAGCGCGGGACAGGATCGACTACGGCTATGGCTACACCTTC. Translating gives CASKQARDRIDYGYGYTF.